Shown below are 15 T cell receptor beta chains from a single sample sequenced in a study of T cell responses to AZD1222 COVID-19 vaccine. This table comes from immunoSEQ multiplex PCR, and its TCRdb copy is limited to in-frame clones, with some not included. Among around 84,000 clones listed, nearly 90% were seen once. The source was peripheral blood, collected on day 0 of AZD1222 vaccination. The origin of the receptors is an adult in good health.

The V call is TRBV30, the J call TRBJ1-2; D uncertain. Trimming removed 0 bases at V and 8 bases at J, with 19 bases between. The germline gives CDR1 GTSNPN, CDR2 SVGIG (reference sequence). The CDR3 length is 15 residues. The CDR3 DNA sequence: TGTGCCTGGAGTGTCCGGGGAAGGCTTATGATAGGCTACACCTTC. Translation gives CAWSVRGRLMIGYTF.

The V call is TRBV28, the J call TRBJ2-7, with TRBD2 matching 10 bases. V shed 1 base and J 4 bases; nucleotides not matched to a gene: 4. The CDR3 consists of 15 residues. The V gene's germline CDR1 is MDHEN and CDR2 SYDVKM. CDR3 DNA: TGTGCCAGCAGTTTATCGGCTAGCGGGAGTTACGAGCAGTACTTC. Its protein is CASSLSASGSYEQYF.

The V and J genes are TRBV28 and TRBJ1-2, with D possibly TRBD1 on 6 matching bases. This CDR3 contains 12 residues. Trimming pared 6 bases from V and 2 bases from J, leaving 7 bases between. CDR1 MDHEN and CDR2 SYDVKM come from the germline V gene. CDR3 sequence: CASRTGNYGYTF. The CDR3 bases are TGTGCCAGCAGAACAGGGAACTATGGCTACACCTTC.

The J gene is TRBJ2-2, the V gene TRBV4-2, with TRBD2 identical over 7 bases. The ends lost 3 bases at V and 7 bases at J; junction bases unmatched: 14. This CDR3 comprises 17 residues. Looked up from germline, CDR1 is LGHNA and CDR2 is YNFKEQ. DNA for the CDR3: TGTGCCAGCAGCCACTCCCCGGCGGGAGCAGGGATCGGGGAGCTGTTTTTT. It specifies CASSHSPAGAGIGELFF.

This CDR3 reads CASSEFGERNQPQHF. The DNA for the CDR3 is TGTGCCAGCAGTGAGTTCGGAGAAAGGAATCAGCCCCAGCATTTT. J is TRBJ1-5 and V is TRBV6-1, with D hard to call. The V gene lost 3 bases and the J gene lost 4 bases, with 13 bases spanning the gap. The CDR3 extends over 15 amino acids. Germline CDR1 reads MNHNS; CDR2 reads SASEGT.

J is TRBJ2-2 and V is TRBV4-2; D is perhaps TRBD1 or TRBD2 (6 bases each). CDR3 length: 16 residues. V was cut by 1 base and J by 6 bases, with 15 bases left in between. Germline loops: CDR1 LGHNA, CDR2 YNFKEQ. The CDR3 loop is CASSQAGGGGAGELFF. For the CDR3, the DNA is TGTGCCAGCAGCCAAGCCGGGGGCGGAGGGGCCGGGGAGCTGTTTTTT.

The chain combines TRBV5-1 with TRBJ2-2, with D tentatively TRBD1 (5 bases). Germline V gene sequence: CDR1 SGHRS, CDR2 YFSETQ. CDR3 length: 16 residues. Trimming left V 1 base short and J 2 bases short, with 12 bases between. The CDR3 nucleotides read TGCGCCAGCAGCTTGACAGGTCGACCTAACACCGGGGAGCTGTTTTTT. This sequence encodes CASSLTGRPNTGELFF.

The chain is built from TRBV27 and TRBJ1-5; TRBD1 matches 9 bases. Germline V gene sequence: CDR1 MNHEY, CDR2 SMNVEV (reference sequence). V shed 5 bases, J shed 4 bases, and the junction held 3 bases outside the gene matches. The CDR3 has 14 residues. Here the CDR3 reads CASSPDRGNQPQHF. Here the CDR3 DNA reads TGTGCCAGCAGTCCTGACAGGGGGAATCAGCCCCAGCATTTT.

The gene calls are TRBV6-1 and TRBJ1-1; TRBD1 might be the D (5 bases). V shed 1 base and J shed 8 bases, with 8 bases lying between them. Germline V gene data show CDR1 as MNHNS and CDR2 as SASEGT. This CDR3 contains 12 residues. The CDR3, as DNA: TGTGCCAGCAGTGAAGGCCAGGGCGAAGCTTTCTTT. Translated, it gives CASSEGQGEAFF.

The V call is TRBV18, the J call TRBJ1-2; D not resolved. Germline V lookup: CDR1 KGHSH, CDR2 LQKENI. V lost 4 bases to trimming and J lost 6 bases, with 18 bases between them. The length of the CDR3 is 15 residues. CDR3 residues: CASSLATGVENGYTF. DNA for the CDR3: TGTGCCAGCTCACTCGCTACTGGCGTCGAAAATGGCTACACCTTC.

The chain couples TRBV28 to TRBJ1-2; D is unclear. With 6 bases removed from V and 4 bases from J, the gap between germline ends came to 9 bases. The CDR3 sequence is 12 residues long. The germline gives CDR1 MDHEN, CDR2 SYDVKM. CDR3 loop: CASSTPRYGYTF. The CDR3 nucleotides are TGTGCCAGCAGCACCCCCCGCTATGGCTACACCTTC.

CDR3 in DNA: TGTGCCAGCAGTTCGGACACTGGGATTTACTACGAGCAGTACTTC. Encoded protein: CASSSDTGIYYEQYF. J is TRBJ2-7 and V is TRBV27, with a weak D call TRBD1 (5 bases). CDR3 size: 15 residues. CDR1 and CDR2 (germline): MNHEY, SMNVEV (reference sequence). Trimming cost V 4 bases and J 3 bases, with 16 bases left between them.

The CDR3 DNA reads as TGCAGCGTTGGGGCAGGGACTGGAAACACCATATATTTT. This sequence encodes CSVGAGTGNTIYF. The chain is built from TRBV29-1 and TRBJ1-3, with D possibly matching TRBD1 (5 bases). Germline CDR1 is SQVTM and CDR2 is ANQGSEA. This CDR3 has 13 residues. Trimming removed 4 bases at V and 2 bases at J, with 9 bases between.

The chain couples TRBV11-3 to TRBJ2-5; 8 bases align to TRBD1. The CDR3 sequence is 15 residues long. CDR1 and CDR2 (germline): SGHNT, YENEEA. Unmatched junction bases numbered 5, after V lost 1 base and J lost 4 bases. DNA of the CDR3: TGTGCCAGCAGCTTAGGACAGGGGACCCGAGAGACCCAGTACTTC. Protein product: CASSLGQGTRETQYF.

This chain joins TRBV9 and TRBJ1-6; D possibly corresponds to TRBD1 (6 bases). Trimming shortened V by 1 base and J by 7 bases, and 12 bases separated the two germline ends. The CDR3 length is 15 residues. Germline loops: CDR1 SGDLS, CDR2 YYNGEE. Here the CDR3 DNA reads TGTGCCAGCAGCGTACGGCCAGGGGAAAATTCACCCCTCCACTTT. Translating it yields CASSVRPGENSPLHF.